Listed below are T cell receptor beta chains from one sample, sequenced in a study of CD8 T cells in Susac syndrome. From the immunoSEQ multiplex PCR reads, TCRdb called clonotypes with MiXCR, one entry per CDR3 protein. In the table there are 200,000 to 250,000 distinct CDR3 sequences, 94% of which are singletons. The material sequenced was CD4+ T cells from PBMCs. These receptors were collected from a human donor with Susac syndrome. CDR3s include the opening cysteine and the closing phenylalanine or tryptophan. D genes are given only for firm matches. Clone size is not always given. Where it is, it says once, few, many or a class for expanded clones.

V gene	J gene	CDR3 length	D gene	clone size	CDR3 protein	CDR3 DNA
TRBV14	TRBJ2-3	16	.	few	CASSREKVASTDTQYF	TGTGCCAGCAGCCGAGAAAAGGTTGCCAGCACAGATACGCAGTATTTT
TRBV5-1	TRBJ1-3	16	.	.	CASSLAPGRTGNTIYF	TGCGCCAGCAGCTTGGCTCCGGGAAGGACTGGAAACACCATATATTTT
TRBV27	TRBJ1-1	15	TRBD1	.	CASSSTGTGLTEAFF	TGTGCCAGCAGTTCCACCGGGACAGGCTTAACTGAAGCTTTCTTT
TRBV2	TRBJ2-7	14	TRBD1	.	CASSAGRGHYEQYF	TGTGCCAGCAGTGCTGGAAGGGGGCACTACGAGCAGTACTTC
TRBV6-2/TRBV6-3	TRBJ2-1	14	.	.	CASINDRFSLEQFF	TGTGCCAGCATAAACGACAGGTTCAGCCTCGAGCAGTTCTTC
TRBV11-1	TRBJ2-1	15	.	once	CASSLDSDRYNEQFF	TGTGCCAGCAGCTTAGACTCGGACCGCTACAATGAGCAGTTCTTC
TRBV5-1	TRBJ2-2	16	.	.	CASRALPVRRTGELFF	TGCGCCAGCCGAGCCCTCCCAGTGCGACGCACCGGGGAGCTGTTTTTT
TRBV6-2/TRBV6-3	TRBJ2-5	13	TRBD2	.	CASRPGGIETQYF	TGTGCCAGCAGGCCGGGGGGTATTGAGACCCAGTACTTC
TRBV6-6	TRBJ1-5	16	TRBD1	.	CASSYGDRASNQPQHF	TGTGCCAGCAGTTACGGGGACAGGGCAAGCAATCAGCCCCAGCATTTT
TRBV18	TRBJ2-5	13	.	.	CASSPPGVETQYF	TGTGCCAGCTCACCGCCAGGTGTTGAGACCCAGTACTTC
TRBV27	TRBJ1-3	14	.	.	CASSFSRNGNTIYF	TGTGCCAGCAGTTTTAGTAGGAATGGAAACACCATATATTTT
TRBV30	TRBJ1-1	16	.	.	CAWSGPAGRLNTEAFF	TGTGCCTGGAGTGGTCCCGCCGGACGCCTGAACACTGAAGCTTTCTTT
TRBV20-1	TRBJ2-5	15	TRBD1	.	CSAARPGGNQETQYF	TGCAGTGCCGCGAGACCAGGGGGAAACCAAGAGACCCAGTACTTC